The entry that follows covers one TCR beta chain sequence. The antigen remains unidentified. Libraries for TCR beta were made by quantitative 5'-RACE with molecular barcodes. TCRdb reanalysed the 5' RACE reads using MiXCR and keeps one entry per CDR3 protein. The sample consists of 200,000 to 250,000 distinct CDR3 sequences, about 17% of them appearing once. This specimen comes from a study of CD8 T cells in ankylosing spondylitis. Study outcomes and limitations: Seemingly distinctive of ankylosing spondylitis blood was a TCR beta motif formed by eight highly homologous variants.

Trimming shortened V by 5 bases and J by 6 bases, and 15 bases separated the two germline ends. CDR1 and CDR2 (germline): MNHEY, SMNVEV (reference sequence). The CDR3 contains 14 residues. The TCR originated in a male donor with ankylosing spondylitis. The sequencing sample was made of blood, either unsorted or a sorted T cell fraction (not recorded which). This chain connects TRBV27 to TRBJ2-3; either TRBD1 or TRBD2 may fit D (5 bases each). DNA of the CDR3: TGTGCCAGCAGTCCTCGGACCGAGGGGGATACGCAGTATTTT. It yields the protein CASSPRTEGDTQYF.